This TCR beta chain was documented in a study of blood T cell repertoires in COVID-19. Study overall: PBMCs, B-cell-depleted T cells, or T cells were the source of the cDNA or gDNA that made up the material.

Per the germline V gene, CDR1 is LNHNV and CDR2 is YYDKDF (reference sequence). The CDR3 totals 15 residues. Trimming took 5 bases from V and 4 from J; bases not matched to a gene: 5. The protocol was immunoSEQ multiplex PCR, while the TCRdb copy is restricted to in-frame clones and leaves out a portion. The sample has about 170,000 clones, around four fifths seen once. This chain links TRBV15 with TRBJ1-4, with 9 bases identical to TRBD1. The receptor was derived from a woman aged 65 to 85 who had recovered from COVID-19. Sequenced input: peripheral blood. Here the CDR3 reads CATSRDRADNEKLFF. The CDR3 coding sequence is TGTGCCACCAGCCGGGACAGGGCTGATAATGAAAAACTGTTTTTT.